The clone carrying this T cell receptor (beta chain) was observed a few times. Antigen: not known. These data come from a study of blood T cells in healthy people across ages. It was with a sample-barcoded 5' primer and a J-beta primer mix that a second PCR of roughly 7 to 12 cycles was run. One entry per CDR3 protein results from TCRdb running MiXCR on the 5' RACE reads. This table has hundreds of thousands of distinct CDR3 sequences, under 70% appearing once. Per individual sample, total RNA of at least 5.5 micrograms was extracted. In germline, CDR1 is DFQATT, CDR2 SNEGSKA (reference sequence). V was pared by 5 bases and J by 9 bases, with 8 bases of the junction left unmatched. The CDR3 extends over 14 amino acids. Study-level points and caveats: Diversity estimates from one million T cells were considered underestimates.

V usage is TRBV20-1 and J usage is TRBJ1-6; 9 positions match TRBD1. This clonotype was sampled from a man aged 60-69 years in good health. Specimen: blood. CDR3 DNA sequence: TGCAGTGCTGTAAAGACAGGGGGTTTTTCACCCCTCCACTTT. This gives the protein CSAVKTGGFSPLHF.